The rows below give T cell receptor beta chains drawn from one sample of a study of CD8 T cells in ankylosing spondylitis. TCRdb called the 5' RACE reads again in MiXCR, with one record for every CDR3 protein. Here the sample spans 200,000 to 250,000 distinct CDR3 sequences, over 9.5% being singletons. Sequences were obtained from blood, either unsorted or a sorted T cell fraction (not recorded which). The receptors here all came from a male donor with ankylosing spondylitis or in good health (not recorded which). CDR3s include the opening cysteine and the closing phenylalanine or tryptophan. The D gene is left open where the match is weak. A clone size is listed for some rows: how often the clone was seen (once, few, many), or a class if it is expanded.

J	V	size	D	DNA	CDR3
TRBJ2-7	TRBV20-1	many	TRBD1	TGCAGTGCTAGAGATGAGGACAGGGTATACGAGCAGTACTTC	CSARDEDRVYEQYF
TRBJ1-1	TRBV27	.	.	TGTGCCAGCAGTTTATATCGGGGCAACACTGAAGCTTTCTTT	CASSLYRGNTEAFF
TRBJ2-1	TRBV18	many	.	TGTGCCAGCTCACCACCTGCCCGACTAGGGAGTAATGAGCAGTTCTTC	CASSPPARLGSNEQFF
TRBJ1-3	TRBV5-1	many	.	TGCGCCAGCAGACCTGACAGCTCTGGAAACACCATATATTTT	CASRPDSSGNTIYF
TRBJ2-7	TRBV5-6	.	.	TGTGCCAGCAGCGCCCGTGGGGGCCGCGTCACCTACGAGCAGTACTTC	CASSARGGRVTYEQYF
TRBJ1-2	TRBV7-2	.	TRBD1	TGTGCCAGCAGCTCCTCCGGGACAGATTATGGCTACACCTTC	CASSSSGTDYGYTF
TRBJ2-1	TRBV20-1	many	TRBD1	TGCAGTGCTAGAGCTCAGGGGGCCTACAATGAGCAGTTCTTC	CSARAQGAYNEQFF
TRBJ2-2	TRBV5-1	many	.	TGCGCCAGCAGCCCCTTCGGGGACGGCACCGGGGAGCTGTTTTTT	CASSPFGDGTGELFF
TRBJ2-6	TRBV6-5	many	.	TGTGCCAGCAGTTTAAGGACCGCGAACTCTGGGGCCAACGTCCTGACTTTC	CASSLRTANSGANVLTF
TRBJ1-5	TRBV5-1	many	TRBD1	TGCGCCAGCAGACCCGGGACAGGGGGCAATCAGCCCCAGCATTTT	CASRPGTGGNQPQHF
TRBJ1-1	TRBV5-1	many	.	TGCGCCAGCAGCTTGGATCCGGCGGTTGACACTGAAGCTTTCTTT	CASSLDPAVDTEAFF
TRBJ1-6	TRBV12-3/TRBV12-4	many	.	TGTGCCAGCAGTTTGATTGTCGATTCACCCCTCCACTTT	CASSLIVDSPLHF
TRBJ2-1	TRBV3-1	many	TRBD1	TGTGCCAGCAGCCCCTTCGGGGGACAGGGACACAATGAGCAGTTCTTC	CASSPFGGQGHNEQFF
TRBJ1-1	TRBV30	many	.	TGTGCCTGGAGTGGGCGAACTGAAGCTTTCTTT	CAWSGRTEAFF
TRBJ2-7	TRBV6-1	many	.	TGTGCCAGCAGTGAAGAGCTCGGTTCCTACGAGCAGTACTTC	CASSEELGSYEQYF
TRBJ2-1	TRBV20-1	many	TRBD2	TGCAGTGCTTCTGGGGGGAATAGCGGGAGGGTCAATGAGCAGTTCTTC	CSASGGNSGRVNEQFF
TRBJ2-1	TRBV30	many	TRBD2	TGTGCCTGGAGTGTGGGACTAGCGGGATTGAATGAGCAGTTCTTC	CAWSVGLAGLNEQFF
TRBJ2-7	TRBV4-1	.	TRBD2	TGCGCCAGCACCCGACTAGGCGGGAGTCTCTACGAGCAGTACTTC	CASTRLGGSLYEQYF
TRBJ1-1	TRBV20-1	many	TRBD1	TGCAGTGCCAGGGGGCCCGAGAACACTGAAGCTTTCTTT	CSARGPENTEAFF
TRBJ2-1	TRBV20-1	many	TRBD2	TGCAGTGCTAACCCCCCGGGACTACCTTACAATGAGCAGTTCTTC	CSANPPGLPYNEQFF
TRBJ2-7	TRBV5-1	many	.	TGCGCCAGCAGTCCGCCGGACCCCGAGCAGTACTTC	CASSPPDPEQYF
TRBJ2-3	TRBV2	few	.	TGTGCCAGTGGGGGGACGGGGGTCGCAGATACGCAGTATTTT	CASGGTGVADTQYF
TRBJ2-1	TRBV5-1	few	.	TGCGCCAGCAGCGGGGAGTACAATGAGCAGTTCTTC	CASSGEYNEQFF
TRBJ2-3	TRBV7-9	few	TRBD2	TGTGCCAGCAGCAGCGGGGGGGACACAGATACGCAGTATTTT	CASSSGGDTDTQYF
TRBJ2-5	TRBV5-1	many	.	TGCGCCAGCAGCGCGACAGGCGACGAGACCCAGTACTTC	CASSATGDETQYF
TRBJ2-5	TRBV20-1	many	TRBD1	TGCAGTGCTACCTCAGGGGGCCAAGAGACCCAGTACTTC	CSATSGGQETQYF
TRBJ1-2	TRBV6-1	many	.	TGTGCCAGCAGCGAAGGGCGATACACCTTC	CASSEGRYTF
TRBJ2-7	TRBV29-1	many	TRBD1	TGCAGCGGTCAAACTTCGACAGGGGCATCCGAGCAGTACTTC	CSGQTSTGASEQYF